This TCR beta chain was captured by sequencing in a study of OX40 agonist ivuxolimab in advanced cancers. Study at large: Two patients with cutaneous melanoma and one with hepatocellular carcinoma, three in total, showed partial responses. Study-level findings and limits: More expanded clones were seen, on average, in CD8+ T cells than in CD4+.

Generated by immunoSEQ multiplex PCR, the TCRdb table keeps only in-frame clones and is missing some. The table includes tens of thousands of clones, approximately 81% detected once. Blood specimens came from baseline, cycle 4 day 1, and cycle 7 day 1. On this clone: What it binds is unknown.

The V gene's germline CDR1 is SQVTM and CDR2 ANQGSEA. CDR3 length: 16 residues. V dropped 2 bases and J dropped 9; count of bases not matched to a gene: 15. The genes are TRBV29-1 and TRBJ2-1, with 8 bases matching TRBD2. This TCR came from an adult with an advanced solid tumor such as melanoma, head and neck, liver or kidney cancer. Sequenced material: CD4+ or CD8+ T cells sorted from blood, taken in a trial of the OX40 agonist ivuxolimab. The CDR3 loop is CSVESSSGGPGSEQFF. CDR3 bases: TGCAGCGTTGAATCCTCTTCGGGAGGGCCTGGGAGTGAGCAGTTCTTC.